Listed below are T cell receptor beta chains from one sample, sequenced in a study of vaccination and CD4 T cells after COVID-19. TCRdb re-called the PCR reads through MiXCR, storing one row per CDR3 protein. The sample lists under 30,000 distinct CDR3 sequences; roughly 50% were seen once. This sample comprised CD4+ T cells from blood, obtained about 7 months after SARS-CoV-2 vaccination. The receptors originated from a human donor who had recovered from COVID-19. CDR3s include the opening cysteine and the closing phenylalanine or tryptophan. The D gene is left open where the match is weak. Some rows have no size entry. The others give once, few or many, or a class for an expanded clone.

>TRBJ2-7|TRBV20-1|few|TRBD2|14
TGCAGTGTGCCGGGGACTAGCGGCCTATACGAGCAGTACTTC
CSVPGTSGLYEQYF
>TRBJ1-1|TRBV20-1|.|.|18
TGCAGTGCTAGAGTCTACACGGGGTCACAAAACTGGAACACTGAAGCTTTCTTT
CSARVYTGSQNWNTEAFF
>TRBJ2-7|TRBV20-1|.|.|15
TGCAGTGCTAGAGATCCTGACGGATCCTCCTACGAGCAGTACTTC
CSARDPDGSSYEQYF
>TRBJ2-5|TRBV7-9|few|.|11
TGTGCCAGTTCCGCCAGAGAGACCCAGTACTTC
CASSARETQYF
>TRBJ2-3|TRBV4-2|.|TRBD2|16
TGTGCCAGCAGCCAAGATGCGGGAGGGACTACAGATACGCAGTATTTT
CASSQDAGGTTDTQYF
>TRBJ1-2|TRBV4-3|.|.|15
TGCGCCAGCAGCCCCTCCCGTGGGACTAACTATGGCTACACCTTC
CASSPSRGTNYGYTF
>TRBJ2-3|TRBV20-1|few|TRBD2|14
TGCAGTGCTCTGCGGGACTACGGCACAGATACGCAGTATTTT
CSALRDYGTDTQYF
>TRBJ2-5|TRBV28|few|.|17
TGTGCCAGCAGTACCAACGAAAATTGGGACTCCCGGGAGACCCAGTACTTC
CASSTNENWDSRETQYF
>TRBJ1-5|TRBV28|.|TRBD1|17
TGTGCCAGCAGTTTATATGACTACAGGGGGCGCGATCAGCCCCAGCATTTT
CASSLYDYRGRDQPQHF
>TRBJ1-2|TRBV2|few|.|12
TGTGCCAGCAGTGAGGGGGTGTATGGCTACACCTTC
CASSEGVYGYTF
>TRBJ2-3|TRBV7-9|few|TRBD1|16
TGTGCCAGCAGCTTAGCGTGGGACAGGGGATCGGGTACGCAGTATTTT
CASSLAWDRGSGTQYF
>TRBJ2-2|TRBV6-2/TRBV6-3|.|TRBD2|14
TGTGCCAGCAGTCCCGGGACTAGCTACGGGGAGCTGTTTTTT
CASSPGTSYGELFF
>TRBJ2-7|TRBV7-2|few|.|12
TGTGCCAGCAGCTTAACTGGTCTACCGCAGTACTTC
CASSLTGLPQYF
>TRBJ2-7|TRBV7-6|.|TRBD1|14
TGTGCCAGCAGCTTAGGACAGGGAGCGAACGAGCAGTACTTC
CASSLGQGANEQYF
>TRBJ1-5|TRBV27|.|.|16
TGTGCCAGCAGTGGCCGGGACAATCCTGTCAAATGGCCCCAGCATTTT
CASSGRDNPVKWPQHF
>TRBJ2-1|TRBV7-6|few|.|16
TGTGCCAGCAGCTTAGTGACCAGTTTTGCCTACAATGAGCAGTTCTTC
CASSLVTSFAYNEQFF
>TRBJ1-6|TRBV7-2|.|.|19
TGTGCCAGCAGCTTAGGAGCAGTCAGTAGCCGACTTTTAATTTCACCCCTCCACTTT
CASSLGAVSSRLLISPLHF
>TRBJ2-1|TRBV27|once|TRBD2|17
TGTGCCAGCAGTTTACTAGCGGGGCCAATCGGTACAAATGAGCAGTTCTTC
CASSLLAGPIGTNEQFF
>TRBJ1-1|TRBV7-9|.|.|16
TGTGCCAGCAGCTTGGAGGGCGTGGGGGTGGACACTGAAGCTTTCTTT
CASSLEGVGVDTEAFF
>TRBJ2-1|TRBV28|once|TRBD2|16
TGTGCCAGCAGTTCGGAATTGGCGGGAGGGGGGAATGAGCAGTTCTTC
CASSSELAGGGNEQFF
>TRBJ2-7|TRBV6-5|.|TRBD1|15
TGTGCCAGCAGTTATTCCGAGACAGGGGGATACGAGCAGTACTTC
CASSYSETGGYEQYF
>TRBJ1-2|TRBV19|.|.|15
TGTGCCAGTGGAGAACAGTCCCACACGGCCTATGGCTACACCTTC
CASGEQSHTAYGYTF
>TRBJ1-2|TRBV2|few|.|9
TGTGCCAGCGGGAATGGCTACACCTTC
CASGNGYTF
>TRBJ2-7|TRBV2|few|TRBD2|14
TGTGCCAGCAGTGAAGGCGGGAGTTCCTACGAGCAGTACTTC
CASSEGGSSYEQYF
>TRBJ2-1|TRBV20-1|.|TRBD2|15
TGCAGTGCTAGAGAGTCTAGCGGGAGCTCCAATGAGCAGTTCTTC
CSARESSGSSNEQFF
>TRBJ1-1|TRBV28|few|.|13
TGTGCCACCACTAATTCGGGGAACACTGAAGCTTTCTTT
CATTNSGNTEAFF
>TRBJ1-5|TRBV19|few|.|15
TGTGCCAGTAGTATTTCGGGATCCGGCAATCAGCCCCAGCATTTT
CASSISGSGNQPQHF
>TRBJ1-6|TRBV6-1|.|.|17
TGTGCCAGCACCTGGAGGGGGGACCTATTCTATAATTCACCCCTCCACTTT
CASTWRGDLFYNSPLHF
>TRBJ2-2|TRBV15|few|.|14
TGTGCCACCAGCCGCGCCGGGTCCACCGGGGAGCTGTTTTTT
CATSRAGSTGELFF
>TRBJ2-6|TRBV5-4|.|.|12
TGTGCCGGAGGGGCAGGGGCCAACGTCCTGACTTTC
CAGGAGANVLTF
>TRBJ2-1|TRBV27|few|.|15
TGTGCCAGCAGTTTATCGGCAGGGAGGTTCGGTGAGCAGTTCTTC
CASSLSAGRFGEQFF
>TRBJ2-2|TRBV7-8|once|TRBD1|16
TGTGCCAGCAGCCCCCGGACAGGTGCGAACACCGGGGAGCTGTTTTTT
CASSPRTGANTGELFF
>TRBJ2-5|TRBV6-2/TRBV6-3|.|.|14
TGTGCCAGCACCTCCTGGGCAGGTGGGGAGACCCAGTACTTC
CASTSWAGGETQYF
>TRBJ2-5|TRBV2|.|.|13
TGTGCCAGCACACGCGACAGGCAAGAGACCCAGTACTTC
CASTRDRQETQYF
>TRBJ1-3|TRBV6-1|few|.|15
TGTGCCAGCAGTGAAGCGACAGGCTCTGGAAACACCATATATTTT
CASSEATGSGNTIYF
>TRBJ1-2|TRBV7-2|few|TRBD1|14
TGTGCCAGCAGCTTACGGACAGGGGAAGGTGGCTACACCTTC
CASSLRTGEGGYTF
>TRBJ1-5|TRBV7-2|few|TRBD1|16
TGTGCCAGCAGCGATAGAGACAGGGGTCTCAATCAGCCCCAGCATTTT
CASSDRDRGLNQPQHF
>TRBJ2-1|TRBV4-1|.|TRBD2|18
TGCGCCAGCAGCCAACCACTAGCGGGAGGGCCGAGGCGCAATGAGCAGTTCTTC
CASSQPLAGGPRRNEQFF
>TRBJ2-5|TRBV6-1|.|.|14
TGTGCCAGCAGTGAAGGTCTCCGAGAAGAGACCCAGTACTTC
CASSEGLREETQYF
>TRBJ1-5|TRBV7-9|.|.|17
TGTGCCAGCAGCCTAGAAAGGAGTTCGGTGGACAATCAGCCCCAGCATTTT
CASSLERSSVDNQPQHF
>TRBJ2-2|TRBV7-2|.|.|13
TGTGCCAGCAGCCCAAACCCTAGCGGGGAGCTGTTTTTT
CASSPNPSGELFF
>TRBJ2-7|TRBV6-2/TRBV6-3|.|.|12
TGTGCCAGCAGTTCAGGGTTTTACGAGCAGTACTTC
CASSSGFYEQYF
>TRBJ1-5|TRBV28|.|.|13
TGTGCCAGCGGCTCTAGGAGCAATCAGCCCCAGCATTTT
CASGSRSNQPQHF
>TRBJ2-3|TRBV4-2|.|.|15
TGTGCCAGCAGCCAAGGCCCCGGACGCACAGATACGCAGTATTTT
CASSQGPGRTDTQYF
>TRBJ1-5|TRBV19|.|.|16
TGTGCCAGTAGTGACCCGGTCCAGGGCGAGGTTCAGCCCCAGCATTTT
CASSDPVQGEVQPQHF
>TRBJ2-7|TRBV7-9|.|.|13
TGTGCCAGCTCAAGGGCGACCGATTACGAGCAGTACTTC
CASSRATDYEQYF
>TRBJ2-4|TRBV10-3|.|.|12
TGTGCCATCAGTGAGTCGGCCAACATTCAGTACTTC
CAISESANIQYF
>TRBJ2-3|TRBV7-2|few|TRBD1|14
TGTGCCAGCAGCAGGGACAGGTTCAGTGATACGCAGTATTTT
CASSRDRFSDTQYF
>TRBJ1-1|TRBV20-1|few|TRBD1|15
TGCAGTGCTCGTCCACCGACAGGGGAGAACACTGAAGCTTTCTTT
CSARPPTGENTEAFF
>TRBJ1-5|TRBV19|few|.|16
TGTGCCAGTAGTATTTCGGCAGGGACGAAGACGAGGGCCCAGCATTTT
CASSISAGTKTRAQHF
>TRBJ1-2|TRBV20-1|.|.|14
TGCAGTGCTAGAGATCGGGGGAATAACTATGGCTACACCTTC
CSARDRGNNYGYTF
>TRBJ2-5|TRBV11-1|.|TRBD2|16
TGTGCCAGCAGCCCCGGGACTAGCGGGACTCAAGAGACCCAGTACTTC
CASSPGTSGTQETQYF
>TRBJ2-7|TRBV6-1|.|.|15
TGTGCCAGCAGTGAAGGGGACTCCCCCTCCTACGAGCAGTACTTC
CASSEGDSPSYEQYF
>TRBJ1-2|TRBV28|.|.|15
TGTGCCAGCAGCCCTCCCGGGACCGCCCGTGACGGCTACACCTTC
CASSPPGTARDGYTF
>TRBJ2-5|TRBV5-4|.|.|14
TGTGCCAGCAGCGCCGGACAGATGGAAGAGACCCAGTACTTC
CASSAGQMEETQYF